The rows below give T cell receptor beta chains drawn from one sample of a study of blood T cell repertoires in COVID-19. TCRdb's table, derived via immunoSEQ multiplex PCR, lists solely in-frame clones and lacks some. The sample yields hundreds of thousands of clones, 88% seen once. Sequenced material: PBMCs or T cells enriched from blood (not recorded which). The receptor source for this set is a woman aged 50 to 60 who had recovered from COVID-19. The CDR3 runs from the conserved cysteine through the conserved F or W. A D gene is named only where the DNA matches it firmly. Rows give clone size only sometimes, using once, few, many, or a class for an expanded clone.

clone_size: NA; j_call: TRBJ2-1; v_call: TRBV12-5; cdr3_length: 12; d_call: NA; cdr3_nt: TGTGCTGGAAGCATTAGCTGGAATGAGCAGTTCTTC; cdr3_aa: CAGSISWNEQFF
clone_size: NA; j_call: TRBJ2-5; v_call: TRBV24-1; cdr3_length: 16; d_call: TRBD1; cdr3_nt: TGTGCCACCAGTGACACCGGGACAGGGGGGCAGGAGACCCAGTACTTC; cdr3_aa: CATSDTGTGGQETQYF
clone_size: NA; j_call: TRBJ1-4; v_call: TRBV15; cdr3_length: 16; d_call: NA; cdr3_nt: TGTGCCACCAGCAGAGGAAGGACAGTAACTAATGAAAAACTGTTTTTT; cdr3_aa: CATSRGRTVTNEKLFF
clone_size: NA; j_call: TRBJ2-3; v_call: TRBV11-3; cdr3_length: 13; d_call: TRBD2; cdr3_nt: TGTGCCAGCAGCCCGACTAGCGTGGATACGCAGTATTTT; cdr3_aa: CASSPTSVDTQYF
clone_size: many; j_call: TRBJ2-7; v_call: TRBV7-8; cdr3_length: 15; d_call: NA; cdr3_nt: TGTGCCAGCAGCTTCGAGACAGGTCTAGCCTACGAGCAGTACTTC; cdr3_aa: CASSFETGLAYEQYF
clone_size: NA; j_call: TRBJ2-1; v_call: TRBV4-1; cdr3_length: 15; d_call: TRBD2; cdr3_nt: TGCGCCAGCAGCCGCGGGACTAGCGGGGCATATGAGCAGTTCTTC; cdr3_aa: CASSRGTSGAYEQFF
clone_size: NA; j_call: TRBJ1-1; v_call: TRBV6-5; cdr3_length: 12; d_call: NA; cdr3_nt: TGTGCCAGCAACGGGGGGGTGGCTGAAGCTTTCTTT; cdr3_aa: CASNGGVAEAFF
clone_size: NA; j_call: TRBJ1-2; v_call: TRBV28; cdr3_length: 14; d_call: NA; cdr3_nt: TGTGCCAGCAGTGGGGTTCTCGGGGGCTATGGCTACACCTTC; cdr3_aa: CASSGVLGGYGYTF
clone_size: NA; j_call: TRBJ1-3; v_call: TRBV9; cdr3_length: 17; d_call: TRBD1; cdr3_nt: TGTGCCAGCAGCTTCAGACAGGGGGTTAATCCTGGAAACACCATATATTTT; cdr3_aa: CASSFRQGVNPGNTIYF
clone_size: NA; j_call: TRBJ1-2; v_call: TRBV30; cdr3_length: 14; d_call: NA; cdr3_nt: TGTGCCTGGAGTGTGGGCCGGTCTAACTATGGCTACACCTTC; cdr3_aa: CAWSVGRSNYGYTF
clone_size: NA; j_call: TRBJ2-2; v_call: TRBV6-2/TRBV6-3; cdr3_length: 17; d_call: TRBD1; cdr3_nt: TGTGCCAGCAGTTACCAACAGGGGGCGACGAACACCGGGGAGCTGTTTTTT; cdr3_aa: CASSYQQGATNTGELFF
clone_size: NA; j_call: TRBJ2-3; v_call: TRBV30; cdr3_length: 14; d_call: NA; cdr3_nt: TGTGCCTGGTTAGGACAGAGTGGGGCAGATACGCAGTATTTT; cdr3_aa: CAWLGQSGADTQYF
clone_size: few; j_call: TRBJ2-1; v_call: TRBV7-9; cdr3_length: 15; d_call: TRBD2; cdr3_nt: TGTGCCAGCAGCTTAGTACGGGAGGGGAGGGATGAGCAGTTCTTC; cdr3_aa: CASSLVREGRDEQFF
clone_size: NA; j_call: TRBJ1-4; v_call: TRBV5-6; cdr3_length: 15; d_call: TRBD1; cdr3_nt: TGTGCCAGCAGCTATAACCGGGACAGGGGTGAAAAACTGTTTTTT; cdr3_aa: CASSYNRDRGEKLFF
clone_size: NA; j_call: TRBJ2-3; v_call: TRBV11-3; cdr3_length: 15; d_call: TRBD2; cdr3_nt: TGTGCCAGCAGCTGGACTAGCGGGAGCACAGATACGCAGTATTTT; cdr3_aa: CASSWTSGSTDTQYF
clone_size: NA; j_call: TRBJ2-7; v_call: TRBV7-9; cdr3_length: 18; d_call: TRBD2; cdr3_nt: TGTGCCAGCAGCCCCTGGACTAGCGGGATGCCCTCTAGCAACGAGCAGTACTTC; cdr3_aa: CASSPWTSGMPSSNEQYF
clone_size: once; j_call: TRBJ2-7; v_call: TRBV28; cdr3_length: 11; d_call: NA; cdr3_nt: TGTGCCAGCGCGAAAAATTACGAGCAGTACTTC; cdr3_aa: CASAKNYEQYF
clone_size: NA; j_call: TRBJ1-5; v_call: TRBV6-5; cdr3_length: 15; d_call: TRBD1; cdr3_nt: TGTGCCAGCAGTTTGACAGGGGGGGGCAATCAGCCCCAGCATTTT; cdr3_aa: CASSLTGGGNQPQHF